Only one count was recorded for the clone carrying this T cell receptor beta chain. Its antigen is still unknown. The data belong to a study of T cells after yellow fever vaccination. Germline CDR1 KGHDR, CDR2 SFDVKD. The CDR3 is 18 amino acids. V shed 4 bases and J 4 bases; nucleotides not matched to a gene: 13. Study-level results: Abundant contaminating clonotypes from the bulk population could appear in FACS-sorted repertoires. Only a small proportion of the clonotypes turned up in both the CD4 and the CD8 compartments, likely arising from convergent recombination. Detected again after the booster were most primary-vaccination clones, at approximately 95% CD4 and nearly 90% CD8.

Universal primer sites and UMIs were introduced during 5'RACE template-switching synthesis of TCR cDNA. TCRdb independently ran MiXCR on the 5' RACE reads; one entry per CDR3 protein. The data contain about 370,000 distinct CDR3 sequences, 11% of them singletons. This receptor was taken from a man in his late teens or twenties who received the YFV17D yellow fever vaccine. V is TRBV24-1 and J is TRBJ2-5; 11 bases are shared with TRBD2. The sample in question was PBMCs, obtained on the day of the first yellow fever vaccination. The CDR3 bases are TGTGCCACCAGTGACGCAACTAGCGGGGGTACCAGGGGAGAGACCCAGTACTTC. It encodes CATSDATSGGTRGETQYF.